This record concerns one T cell receptor beta chain sequence. This specimen belongs to a study of blood T cell repertoires in COVID-19. Overall study: Sample material is recorded as cDNA or gDNA derived from T cells, B-cell-depleted T cells, or PBMCs.

In the original analysis: Amplification of reference gene primers was used by the study to estimate nucleated cell counts. The data were produced by immunoSEQ multiplex PCR, yet TCRdb's version contains in-frame clones alone and is incomplete. Clone size and the V and J calls come from that table; the DNA yielded D and trimming. Of about 120,000 clones listed, about 88% are singletons. This clonotype was obtained from a woman aged 70 to 79 who had recovered from COVID-19. Material for sequencing was peripheral blood.

CDR3 sequence (DNA): TGTGCCAGCAGGCGTCTCACCGGGGAGCTGTTTTTT. Protein: CASRRLTGELFF. The gene calls are TRBV6-5 and TRBJ2-2; D gene uncertain. CDR1 is MNHEY, CDR2 SVGAGI, per germline. Trimming shortened V by 6 bases and J by 4 bases, and 6 bases separated the two germline ends. This CDR3 spans 12 amino acids.